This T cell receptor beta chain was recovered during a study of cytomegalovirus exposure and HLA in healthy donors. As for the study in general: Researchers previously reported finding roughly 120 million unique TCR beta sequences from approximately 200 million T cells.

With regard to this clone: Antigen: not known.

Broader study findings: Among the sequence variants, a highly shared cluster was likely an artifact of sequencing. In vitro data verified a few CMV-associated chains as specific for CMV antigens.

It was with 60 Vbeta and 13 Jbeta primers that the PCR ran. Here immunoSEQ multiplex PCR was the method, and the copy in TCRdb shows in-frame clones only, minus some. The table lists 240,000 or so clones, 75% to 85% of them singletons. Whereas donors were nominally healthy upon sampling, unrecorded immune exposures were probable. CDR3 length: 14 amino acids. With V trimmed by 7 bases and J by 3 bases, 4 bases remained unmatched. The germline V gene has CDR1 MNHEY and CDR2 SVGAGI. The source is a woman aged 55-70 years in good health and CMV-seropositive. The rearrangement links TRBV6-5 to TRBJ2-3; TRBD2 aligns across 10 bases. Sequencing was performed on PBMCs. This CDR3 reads CASKAGLATDTQYF. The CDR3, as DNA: TGTGCCAGCAAGGCGGGACTAGCGACAGATACGCAGTATTTT.